This passage covers 5 T cell receptor beta chains from one sample sequenced in a study of OX40 agonist ivuxolimab in advanced cancers. TCRdb's table, derived via immunoSEQ multiplex PCR, lists solely in-frame clones and lacks some. The sample has fewer than 70,000 clones, around 78% seen once. Specimen: CD4+ or CD8+ T cells sorted from blood, collected in a trial of the OX40 agonist ivuxolimab. The receptors come from an adult with an advanced solid tumor such as melanoma, head and neck, liver or kidney cancer.

V usage is TRBV6-5 and J usage is TRBJ2-3, with a tentative D call TRBD1 (5 bases). V was shortened by 6 bases and J by 0 bases, with 13 bases between the two germline ends. CDR1 and CDR2 (germline): MNHEY, SVGAGI. The CDR3 sequence is 15 residues long. CDR3 nucleotide sequence: TGTGCCAGCAGACGACAGCTCTCTAGCACAGATACGCAGTATTTT. It encodes CASRRQLSSTDTQYF.

This sequence joins TRBV11-2 and TRBJ2-7; TRBD1 matches at 9 bases. Unmatched junction bases numbered 3, after V lost 1 base and J lost 2 bases. The CDR3 consists of 15 residues. Germline V gene lookup returns CDR1 SGHAT and CDR2 FQNNGV. The CDR3 sequence is CASSLVGQGAYEQYF. DNA of the CDR3: TGTGCCAGCAGCTTAGTGGGACAGGGTGCCTACGAGCAGTACTTC.

The chain recombines TRBV7-3 with TRBJ2-3; no definite D call. This CDR3 spans 13 amino acids. V lost 2 bases, J lost 5 bases, and 8 bases lay in between. The germline gives CDR1 SGHTA, CDR2 FQGTGA. CDR3 in amino acids: CASSLSKGDTQYF. The CDR3 region has the DNA TGTGCCAGCAGCTTATCCAAGGGAGATACGCAGTATTTT.

The chain links TRBV5-1 to TRBJ2-3; TRBD1 matches 8 bases. The CDR3 has 15 amino acids. Per the germline V gene, CDR1 is SGHRS and CDR2 is YFSETQ. V trimming: 0 bases; J trimming: 6 bases; junction bases outside the gene matches: 6. The CDR3 spells CASSLARTGWDTQYF. The CDR3 DNA reads TGCGCCAGCAGCTTGGCCCGGACAGGGTGGGATACGCAGTATTTT.

The chain has TRBV2 and TRBJ2-3; no definite D call. CDR1 is SNHLY and CDR2 is FYNNEI in the germline V gene. There are 11 residues in the CDR3. V lost 3 bases, J lost 5 bases, and 3 bases lay in between. The CDR3 bases are TGTGCCAGCAGTGAGCTAGATACGCAGTATTTT. It translates to CASSELDTQYF.